Below, 32 T cell receptor beta chains from the same sample are listed, as sequenced in a study of identical twins. Each CDR3 protein is one row after TCRdb ran MiXCR on the 5' RACE reads. In the table there are some 730,000 distinct CDR3 sequences, 18% of which are singletons. This same sample was also taken into another study, of T cells expressing NK-cell markers.

Sequenced input: PBMCs. The receptors stem from a woman aged 18-29 years in good health.

In its sample, this clonotype was seen a few times. The chain uses TRBV5-1 and TRBJ1-2; D perhaps matches TRBD1 (6 bases). Deletions cut 0 bases from V and 6 bases from J, with 12 bases between. The CDR3 runs to 14 residues. Germline V gives CDR1 SGHRS, CDR2 YFSETQ. In DNA form, the CDR3 reads TGCGCCAGCAGCTTGGTACAGGGTAAAAATGGCTACACCTTC. Protein sequence: CASSLVQGKNGYTF.

The genes are TRBV10-3 and TRBJ2-6; no definite D call. The V end was cut by 7 bases, the J end by 0 bases, with 7 bases between. The CDR3 is 14 residues long. Per the germline V gene, CDR1 is ENHRY and CDR2 is SYGVKD. The CDR3 DNA reads TGTGCCATCAACACAGACTCTGGGGCCAACGTCCTGACTTTC. Residues: CAINTDSGANVLTF.

This clonotype was observed a few times. CDR3: CASSLLTPGPDSYNEQFF. CDR3 bases: TGTGCCAGCAGCTTATTAACACCGGGACCTGACTCCTACAATGAGCAGTTCTTC. V and J are TRBV7-6 and TRBJ2-1; D is possibly TRBD1 or TRBD2 (5 bases each). V lost 2 bases and J 0 bases, leaving 17 bases between the germline ends. Germline V lookup: CDR1 SGHVS, CDR2 FNYEAQ. The CDR3 has 18 amino acids.

This sequence joins TRBV10-3 and TRBJ2-7; D is tentatively TRBD1 or TRBD2 (5 bases each). Per the germline V gene, CDR1 is ENHRY and CDR2 is SYGVKD. This CDR3 comprises 14 residues. Between the trimmed V and J ends, which lost 11 bases and 1 base, there was a span of 18 bases. The CDR3 region has the DNA TGTGCCTCGGGATCCGGGGCTTTATCCTACGAGCAGTACTTC. It translates to CASGSGALSYEQYF.

This clonotype occurred a few times. The genes are TRBV6-1 and TRBJ2-5; D might be TRBD1 or TRBD2, each matching 6 bases. This CDR3 comprises 15 residues. Germline loops: CDR1 MNHNS, CDR2 SASEGT. Trimming took 5 bases from V and 6 from J, leaving 19 bases between them. Here the CDR3 reads CASSPRGVWKKTQYF. The DNA of the CDR3 is TGTGCCAGCAGTCCAAGGGGGGTTTGGAAGAAGACCCAGTACTTC.

This clonotype was found a few times. This chain connects TRBV5-6 to TRBJ2-7; TRBD2 is a possible D gene (6 bases). Germline V gene lookup returns CDR1 SGHDT and CDR2 YYEEEE. The CDR3 runs to 13 residues. The ends were cut back, 4 bases at V and 9 bases at J, with 17 bases in the middle. The CDR3 bases are TGTGCCAGCAGCGTGGGGACTCCTGTAGGGCAGTACTTC. The encoded protein is CASSVGTPVGQYF.

This chain links TRBV20-1 with TRBJ2-1; 9 positions match TRBD2. This CDR3 has 15 residues. Per the germline V gene, CDR1 is DFQATT and CDR2 is SNEGSKA (reference sequence). Losses at the gene ends were 1 base for V and 7 bases for J; bases not matched to a gene: 8. The CDR3 sequence is CSARGGGRAVNEQFF. The CDR3 DNA reads as TGCAGTGCTAGAGGTGGCGGGAGGGCCGTAAATGAGCAGTTCTTC.

The rearrangement joins TRBV10-3 to TRBJ2-5, with 9 positions matching TRBD1. This CDR3 is built from 13 residues. Germline CDR1 and CDR2: ENHRY and SYGVKD. V trimming: 11 bases; J trimming: 3 bases; junction bases outside the gene matches: 7. The CDR3 bases are TGTGCCTCCCACCGGACAGGGGAAGAGACCCAGTACTTC. This gives the protein CASHRTGEETQYF.

The CDR3 protein is CSVEDRRKSYGYTF. CDR3 in DNA: TGCAGCGTTGAAGATCGTCGCAAAAGCTATGGCTACACCTTC. The gene calls are TRBV29-1 and TRBJ1-2; D is undetermined. Germline CDR1 reads SQVTM; CDR2 reads ANQGSEA. The CDR3 covers 14 residues. V lost 0 bases to trimming and J lost 4 bases, with 12 bases between them.

In its sample, this clonotype was seen a few times. The J gene is TRBJ2-3, the V gene TRBV19; D not resolved. Between the trimmed V and J ends, which lost 3 bases and 1 base, there was a span of 8 bases. This CDR3 is built from 14 residues. Germline CDR1 and CDR2: LNHDA and SQIVND (reference sequence). The chain's CDR3 is CASSMSPGTDTQYF. The CDR3 nucleotides read TGTGCCAGTAGTATGTCACCCGGCACAGATACGCAGTATTTT.

This clonotype was observed at least ten times. The chain carries TRBV20-1 and TRBJ1-5, with 7 bases that match TRBD1. The junction had 7 bases not matched to a gene; V was cut back by 3 bases and J by 2 bases. CDR1 and CDR2 (germline): DFQATT, SNEGSKA (reference sequence). The CDR3 runs 15 residues. CDR3 nucleotides: TGCAGTGCTAGTCGAATAGGGGGCGGCAATCAGCCCCAGCATTTT. It is translated as CSASRIGGGNQPQHF.

This clonotype appeared a few times. J is TRBJ2-7 and V is TRBV7-9; perhaps TRBD2 as D (5 bases). This CDR3 is 14 amino acids long. The germline CDR1 and CDR2 sequences are SEHNR and FQNEAQ (reference sequence). V was trimmed by 5 bases and J by 3 bases, leaving 14 bases between them. The CDR3 sequence is CASSHSDGVYEQYF. In DNA form, the CDR3 reads TGTGCCAGCAGCCACTCAGACGGGGTCTACGAGCAGTACTTC.

This clonotype showed up just a few times. The gene calls are TRBV5-1 and TRBJ2-7; D remains unclear. The germline V gene has CDR1 SGHRS and CDR2 YFSETQ. This CDR3 spans 13 amino acids. V lost 5 bases, J lost 1 base, and 10 bases lay in between. Here the CDR3 DNA reads TGCGCCAGCAGAATAGCAGATTCCTACGAGCAGTACTTC. It yields the protein CASRIADSYEQYF.

V usage is TRBV14 and J usage is TRBJ2-2; D uncertain. The CDR3 runs 16 residues. CDR1 and CDR2 from the germline V gene are SGHDN and FVKESK. V gave up 1 base and J gave up 2 bases, with 11 bases separating them. CDR3: CASSQVHSVNTGELFF. CDR3 DNA sequence: TGTGCCAGCAGCCAAGTCCACTCCGTTAACACCGGGGAGCTGTTTTTT.

This clonotype was detected a few times. The V and J genes are TRBV10-3 and TRBJ2-7; TRBD1 matches at 9 bases. The CDR3 loop spans 15 amino acids. Germline CDR1 and CDR2: ENHRY and SYGVKD. V dropped 5 bases and J dropped 3; count of bases not matched to a gene: 8. The CDR3 is CAISLGGQGDYEQYF. The CDR3 coding sequence is TGTGCCATCAGTCTAGGGGGACAGGGAGACTACGAGCAGTACTTC.

The V gene is TRBV12-3 or TRBV12-4, the J gene TRBJ1-1, with D possibly TRBD1 on 6 matching bases. Trimming shortened V by 5 bases and J by 6 bases, and 22 bases separated the two germline ends. The CDR3 spans 16 residues. This chain's CDR3 is CASSNRGGGPVSEAFF. In DNA, the CDR3 is TGTGCCAGCAGTAATAGGGGTGGGGGGCCAGTATCTGAAGCTTTCTTT.

This chain joins TRBV20-1 and TRBJ1-1; D not certain. V lost 0 bases and J lost 0, with 8 bases in between. CDR1 is DFQATT and CDR2 is SNEGSKA in the germline V gene (reference sequence). This CDR3 spans 14 amino acids. The CDR3, as DNA: TGCAGTGCTAGAGACCAGGTTGTGAACACTGAAGCTTTCTTT. It specifies CSARDQVVNTEAFF.

The chain couples TRBV6-1 to TRBJ2-2; D gene ambiguous. Trimming took off 6 bases at V and 0 bases at J, with 11 bases between the two ends. Looked up from germline, CDR1 is MNHNS and CDR2 is SASEGT. The CDR3 is made up of 15 amino acids. This CDR3 reads CASRHVAANTGELFF. DNA of the CDR3: TGTGCCAGCAGACACGTGGCCGCGAACACCGGGGAGCTGTTTTTT.

A few counts support this clonotype. The rearrangement uses TRBV13 and TRBJ1-5; D is unresolved. CDR3 size: 13 residues. Germline loops: CDR1 PRHDT, CDR2 FYEKMQ (reference sequence). The V and J ends lost 3 bases and 6 bases respectively, with 9 bases between them. The chain's CDR3 is CASSLGQVQPQHF. The CDR3 DNA reads TGTGCCAGCAGCTTGGGTCAGGTTCAGCCCCAGCATTTT.

The CDR3 sequence: CASTLSASTGELFF. CDR3 DNA sequence: TGTGCCAGCACCCTGAGCGCATCAACCGGGGAGCTGTTTTTT. This sequence joins TRBV6-1 and TRBJ2-2; D not certain. CDR1 MNHNS and CDR2 SASEGT come from the germline V gene. V shed 7 bases and J shed 5 bases, with 14 bases lying between them. This CDR3 is built from 14 residues.

This chain joins TRBV7-9 and TRBJ2-1; 7 bases are a match to TRBD2. The CDR3 runs to 16 residues. V lost 1 base and J lost 5; bases outside the gene matches: 8. Germline values: CDR1 SEHNR, CDR2 FQNEAQ (reference sequence). CDR3 bases: TGTGCCAGCAGCTTAGGCTATCAGGGAGGGGACAATGAGCAGTTCTTC. Amino acids: CASSLGYQGGDNEQFF.

CDR3: CSARDGQLSTDTQYF. The CDR3 DNA reads as TGCAGTGCTAGAGATGGCCAACTCAGCACAGATACGCAGTATTTT. The chain couples TRBV20-1 to TRBJ2-3; the D is unclear. The germline V gene encodes CDR1 DFQATT and CDR2 SNEGSKA (reference sequence). The CDR3 loop spans 15 amino acids. V lost 0 bases and J lost 0, with 10 bases in between.

This clonotype occurred a few times. The chain joins TRBV5-1 to TRBJ2-7, with a possible D match to TRBD1 (5 bases). The germline V gene has CDR1 SGHRS and CDR2 YFSETQ. Between the trimmed V and J ends, which lost 0 bases and 2 bases, there was a span of 9 bases. The CDR3 has 14 amino acids. CDR3 sequence (DNA): TGCGCCAGCAGCTTGGGACAGTTTACCTACGAGCAGTACTTC. Protein sequence: CASSLGQFTYEQYF.

This clonotype has a handful of counts. This sequence joins TRBV7-8 and TRBJ2-1; D gene unclear. V dropped 4 bases and J dropped 8 bases, with 12 bases sitting between them. The CDR3 loop spans 13 amino acids. Germline V CDR1 and CDR2: SGHVS, FQNEAQ. As DNA, the CDR3 is TGTGCCAGCAGCTCGCCAAGAATTCATGAGCAGTTCTTC. Its protein is CASSSPRIHEQFF. Supplemented by reference TRBV7-8 and TRBJ2-1, the full variable domain reads GAGVSQSPRYKVAKRGQDVALRCDPISGHVSLFWYQQALGQGPEFLTYFQNEAQLDKSGLPSDRFFAERPEGSVSTLKIQRTQQEDSAVYLCASSSPRIHEQFFGPGTRLTVL.

As regards this clonotype: A clone one base away is much larger, so this may be a read error. This chain links TRBV7-8 with TRBJ2-7, with 7 bases that match TRBD1. The CDR3 length is 14 residues. Germline V gene lookup returns CDR1 SGHVS and CDR2 FQNEAQ. V gave up 8 bases and J gave up 3 bases; unmatched junction bases: 10. For the CDR3, the DNA is TGTGCCAGCGGCCCTGGGACAGTCCTCTACGAGCAGTACTTC. It encodes CASGPGTVLYEQYF.

This clonotype turned up a few times. This rearrangement joins TRBV4-2 to TRBJ2-5; no clear D gene. The germline V gene has CDR1 LGHNA and CDR2 YNFKEQ. V was pared by 2 bases and J by 4 bases, with 11 bases between. The CDR3 has 14 amino acids. CDR3 residues: CASSQPLTSETQYF. The CDR3 DNA reads as TGTGCCAGCAGCCAACCCTTGACGTCAGAGACCCAGTACTTC.

This clonotype showed up just a few times. The gene calls are TRBV12-3 or TRBV12-4 and TRBJ2-1; D unresolved. The ends were cut back, 5 bases at V and 7 bases at J, with 9 bases in the middle. This CDR3 has 12 amino acids. This CDR3 reads CASSTRWNEQFF. The CDR3 DNA is TGTGCCAGCAGTACCCGGTGGAATGAGCAGTTCTTC.

The V call is TRBV20-1, the J call TRBJ1-6; tentatively, D is TRBD1 (5 bases). Germline-derived CDR1 and CDR2 are DFQATT and SNEGSKA (reference sequence). The CDR3 is 13 amino acids. V lost 0 bases and J lost 10, with 10 bases in between. The CDR3 region has the DNA TGCAGTGCTAGAGATGAGGGGTCGTCACCCCTCCACTTT. Its protein is CSARDEGSSPLHF.

In this sample, this clonotype turned up a few times. The chain employs TRBV6-6 and TRBJ2-5; weak D call: TRBD2 (5 bases). This CDR3 is 12 amino acids long. V lost 8 bases and J 5 bases, leaving 12 bases between the germline ends. Germline V gene data show CDR1 as MNHNY and CDR2 as SVGAGI (reference sequence). Here the CDR3 DNA reads TGTGCCAGCGGCCCACCGGGGGAGACCCAGTACTTC. As protein: CASGPPGETQYF.

The gene calls are TRBV20-1 and TRBJ2-1; D may match TRBD1 or TRBD2 (6 bases each). Germline V gives CDR1 DFQATT, CDR2 SNEGSKA (reference sequence). The CDR3 is 15 residues long. The V gene lost 6 bases and the J gene lost 3 bases, with 18 bases spanning the gap. In DNA, the CDR3 is TGCAGTGCCCCCTCTCCGGGGGCTCTCTACAATGAGCAGTTCTTC. Amino acid sequence: CSAPSPGALYNEQFF.

The chain is built from TRBV20-1 and TRBJ2-3; 12 bases match TRBD1. The V segment lost 3 bases and the J segment 5 bases; nucleotides outside the gene matches: 9. Germline CDR1 DFQATT, CDR2 SNEGSKA (reference sequence). The CDR3 extends over 16 amino acids. The chain's CDR3 is CSARTPGQGAGDTQYF. The DNA of the CDR3 is TGCAGTGCTAGGACCCCGGGACAGGGGGCAGGAGATACGCAGTATTTT.

The rearrangement uses TRBV9 and TRBJ2-5; TRBD2 aligns across 9 bases. The germline V gene encodes CDR1 SGDLS and CDR2 YYNGEE. The J segment lost 4 bases and the V segment lost 0 bases, leaving 4 bases of the junction unmatched. The CDR3 has 15 amino acids. CDR3 protein: CASSVGAGGSETQYF. The DNA for the CDR3 is TGTGCCAGCAGCGTAGGAGCGGGGGGCTCAGAGACCCAGTACTTC.